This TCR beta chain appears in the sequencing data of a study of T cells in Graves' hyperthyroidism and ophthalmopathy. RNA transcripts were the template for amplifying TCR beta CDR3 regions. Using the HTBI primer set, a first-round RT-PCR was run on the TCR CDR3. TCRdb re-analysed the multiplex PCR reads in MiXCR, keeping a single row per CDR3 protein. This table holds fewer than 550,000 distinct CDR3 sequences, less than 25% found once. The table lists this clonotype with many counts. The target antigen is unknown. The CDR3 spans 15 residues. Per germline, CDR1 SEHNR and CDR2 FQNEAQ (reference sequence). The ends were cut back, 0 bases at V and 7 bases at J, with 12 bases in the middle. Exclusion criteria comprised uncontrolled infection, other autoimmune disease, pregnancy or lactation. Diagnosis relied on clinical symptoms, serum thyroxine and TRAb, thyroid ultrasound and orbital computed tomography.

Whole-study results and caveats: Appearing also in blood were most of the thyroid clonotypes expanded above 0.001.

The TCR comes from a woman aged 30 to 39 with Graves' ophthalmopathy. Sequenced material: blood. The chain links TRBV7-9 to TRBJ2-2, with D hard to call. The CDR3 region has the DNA TGTGCCAGCAGCTTAGCCGGAAGGGTGATCGGGGAGCTGTTTTTT. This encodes CASSLAGRVIGELFF.